These T cell receptor beta chains were read from a single sample in a study of STAT5B mutations in CD4+ large granular lymphocyte leukemia. Produced via immunoSEQ multiplex PCR; TCRdb's table is partial and in-frame only. The sample shows about 24,000 clones, about three quarters of them seen only once. Sequencing was carried out using CD4+ T cells from blood buffy coats. These receptors were collected from a human donor in good health. Each CDR3 is given with its conserved first and last residue. Each record gives: clone size, V gene, D gene, J gene, CDR3 DNA, CDR3 protein. D genes are given only for firm matches. The size field is filled for only some rows; it gives once, few, many or a size class.

>NA|TRBV9|TRBD1|TRBJ1-5
TGTGCCAGCAGCGCAGGACAGGGTAATCAGCCCCAGCATTTT
CASSAGQGNQPQHF
>NA|TRBV2|NA|TRBJ2-1
TGTGCCAGCAGTGGAGGAGAGGGGATTAATGAGCAGTTCTTC
CASSGGEGINEQFF
>NA|TRBV9|NA|TRBJ2-5
TGTGCCAGCAGCGTAGGGACAGTCCAGGAGACCCAGTACTTC
CASSVGTVQETQYF
>NA|TRBV11-2|NA|TRBJ2-1
TGTGCCAGCAGCTTAGATCGTCTCTACAATGAGCAGTTCTTC
CASSLDRLYNEQFF
>NA|TRBV7-8|TRBD1|TRBJ1-2
TGTGCCAGCAGCTTAGAGCCGGGACAGCCTCTATATGGCTACACCTTC
CASSLEPGQPLYGYTF
>NA|TRBV28|TRBD1|TRBJ1-5
TGTGCCAGCAGTTTAAGGGGGGGCGACAGGGGGTTTGGCAATCAGCCCCAGCATTTT
CASSLRGGDRGFGNQPQHF
>NA|TRBV5-1|NA|TRBJ2-5
TGCGCCAGCAGCCCCCCCCCGGCGCGAGAGACCCAGTACTTC
CASSPPPARETQYF
>NA|TRBV5-6|NA|TRBJ1-3
TGTGCCAGCAGCTCACCGGGGCCGATGACTGCCAACTCTGGAAACACCATATATTTT
CASSSPGPMTANSGNTIYF
>NA|TRBV6-5|NA|TRBJ1-4
TGTGCCAGCAAAACGGCAGACGGAAAACTGTTTTTT
CASKTADGKLFF
>once|TRBV10-3|NA|TRBJ1-1
TGTGCCATCAGGGGAGGCACTGAAGCTTTCTTT
CAIRGGTEAFF
>NA|TRBV4-3|NA|TRBJ1-2
TGCGCCAGCAGCCAAGACATGGGGTCCGGCTACACCTTC
CASSQDMGSGYTF
>NA|TRBV2|NA|TRBJ1-4
TGTGCCAGCAGTGGGGCAGGGGCCGTAGAAAAACTGTTTTTT
CASSGAGAVEKLFF
>NA|TRBV19|TRBD2|TRBJ2-1
TGTGCCAGTAGTGCCCTAGGTAGCGGGGGGGTACAGTTCTTC
CASSALGSGGVQFF
>NA|TRBV2|NA|TRBJ2-3
TGTGCCAGCAAACCACCTGAAAGTGTTCGGGTTACAGATACGCAGTATTTT
CASKPPESVRVTDTQYF
>NA|TRBV28|TRBD2|TRBJ2-1
TGTGCCAGCAGTTTATGGGGGGGGAACAATGAGCAGTTCTTC
CASSLWGGNNEQFF
>NA|TRBV2|NA|TRBJ1-5
TGTGCCAGCGGGGAGACTTATAGCAATCAGCCCCAGCATTTT
CASGETYSNQPQHF
>NA|TRBV4-3|NA|TRBJ1-5
TGCGCCAGCAGCCAAGATACGGACCCCGGTAGACCCCAGCATTTT
CASSQDTDPGRPQHF
>NA|TRBV5-1|NA|TRBJ2-3
TGCGCCAGCAGCTTGGTTTCAGATGATACGCAGTATTTT
CASSLVSDDTQYF
>few|TRBV11-3|NA|TRBJ2-7
TGTGCCAGCAGCTTAGGCAGCGAGCAGTACTTC
CASSLGSEQYF
>NA|TRBV6-5|NA|TRBJ2-1
TGTGCCAGCAGATCGTCAGGGGTTACTGAGCAGTTCTTC
CASRSSGVTEQFF
>NA|TRBV5-4|NA|TRBJ1-4
TGTGCCAGCAGCTCAAACGGTGTACAGAATGAAAAACTGTTTTTT
CASSSNGVQNEKLFF
>NA|TRBV7-2|NA|TRBJ1-5
TGTGCCAGCAGCTTAGGTTGGGAGCCCCAGCATTTT
CASSLGWEPQHF
>NA|TRBV10-3|NA|TRBJ1-6
TGTGCCATCAGTGACTACGTCCAGGAACCCCTCCACTTT
CAISDYVQEPLHF
>few|TRBV7-8|NA|TRBJ1-4
TGTGCCAGCAGCTTATCGGAGGAAAAACTGTTTTTT
CASSLSEEKLFF
>NA|TRBV14|NA|TRBJ1-1
TGTGCCAGCAGCCAAGATAGGTTGGCGACACTTAACACTGAAGCTTTCTTT
CASSQDRLATLNTEAFF
>once|TRBV7-3|NA|TRBJ2-1
TGTGCCAGCAGGCCCACGACAGGCTACAATGAGCAGTTCTTC
CASRPTTGYNEQFF
>NA|TRBV18|NA|TRBJ2-5
TGTGCCAGCTCACCGGGACACCAAGAGACCCAGTACTTC
CASSPGHQETQYF
>NA|TRBV11-2|NA|TRBJ2-7
TGTGCCAGCAGCCCGATACAGAAGCTTTACGAGCAGTACTTC
CASSPIQKLYEQYF